The T cell receptor beta chain described here comes from a study of blood T cell repertoires in COVID-19. Overall study: Whether acute or convalescent, the COVID-19 samples came from the United States, Italy and Spain. PBMCs, B-cell-depleted T cells, or T cells provided the cDNA or gDNA that made up the material.

In the original analysis: Nucleated cell number was recorded as an estimate derived from reference gene primer amplification. Measured with immunoSEQ multiplex PCR; TCRdb has only the in-frame clones, and not every one. Clonal size and the V and J genes are those of that table, whereas D and trimming came from the DNA. The table records roughly 57,000 clones, 73% of them present only once. Per germline, CDR1 WNHNN and CDR2 SYGVQD (reference sequence). V lost 4 bases, J lost 0 bases, and 7 bases lay in between. The CDR3 loop spans 15 amino acids. This clonotype was sampled from a woman aged 70-85 years with acute or convalescent COVID-19. The chain combines TRBV10-1 with TRBJ1-6; D call uncertain. The sequencing input was peripheral blood. CDR3 sequence reads: CASSAFSSYNSPLHF. The CDR3, as DNA: TGCGCCAGCAGTGCCTTCAGCTCCTATAATTCACCCCTCCACTTT.